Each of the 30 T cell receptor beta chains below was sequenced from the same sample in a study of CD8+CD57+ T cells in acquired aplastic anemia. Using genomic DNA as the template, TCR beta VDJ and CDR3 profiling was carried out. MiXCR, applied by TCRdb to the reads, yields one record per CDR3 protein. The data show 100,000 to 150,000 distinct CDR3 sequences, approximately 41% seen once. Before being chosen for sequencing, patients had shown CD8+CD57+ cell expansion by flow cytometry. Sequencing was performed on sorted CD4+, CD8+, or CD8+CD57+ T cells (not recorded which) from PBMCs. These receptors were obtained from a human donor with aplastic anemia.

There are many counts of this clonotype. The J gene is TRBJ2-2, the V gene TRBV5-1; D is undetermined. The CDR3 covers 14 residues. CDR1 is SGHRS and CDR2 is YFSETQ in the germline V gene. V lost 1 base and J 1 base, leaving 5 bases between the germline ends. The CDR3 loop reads CASSLSRNTGELFF. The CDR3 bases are TGCGCCAGCAGCTTGTCACGGAACACCGGGGAGCTGTTTTTT.

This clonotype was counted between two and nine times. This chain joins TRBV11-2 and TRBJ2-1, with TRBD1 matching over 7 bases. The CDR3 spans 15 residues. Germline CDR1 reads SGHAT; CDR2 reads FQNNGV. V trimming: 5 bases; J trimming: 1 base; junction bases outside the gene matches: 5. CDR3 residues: CASSTGVGSYNEQFF. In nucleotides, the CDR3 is TGTGCCAGCAGCACAGGGGTCGGTTCCTACAATGAGCAGTTCTTC.

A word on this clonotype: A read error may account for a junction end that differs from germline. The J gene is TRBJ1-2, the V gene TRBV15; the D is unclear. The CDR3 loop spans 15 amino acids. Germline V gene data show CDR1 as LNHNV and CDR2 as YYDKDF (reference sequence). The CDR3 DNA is TGTGCCACCAGCAGAGACAACAGTGAAGGCTATGGCTACATCTTC. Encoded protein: CATSRDNSEGYGYIF.

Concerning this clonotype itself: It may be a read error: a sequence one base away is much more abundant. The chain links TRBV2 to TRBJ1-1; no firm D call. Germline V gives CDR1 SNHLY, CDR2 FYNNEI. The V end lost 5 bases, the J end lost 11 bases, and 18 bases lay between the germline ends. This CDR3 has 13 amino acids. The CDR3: CASSFKWPFHAFF. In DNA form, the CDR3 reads TGTGCCAGCAGTTTTAAGTGGCCGTTTCACGCTTTCTTT.

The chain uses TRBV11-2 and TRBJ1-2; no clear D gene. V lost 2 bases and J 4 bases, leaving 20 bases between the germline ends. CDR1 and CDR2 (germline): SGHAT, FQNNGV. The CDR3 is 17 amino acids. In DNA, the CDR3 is TGTGCCAGCAGCTTATTCCTTTCCGTCCCGGGAGGCTATGGCTACACCTTC. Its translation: CASSLFLSVPGGYGYTF.

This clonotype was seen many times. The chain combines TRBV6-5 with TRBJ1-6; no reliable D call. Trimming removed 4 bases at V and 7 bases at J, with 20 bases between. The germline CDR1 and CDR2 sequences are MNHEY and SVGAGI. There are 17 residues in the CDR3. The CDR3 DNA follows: TGTGCCAGCAGTTCCATAGGACTCAATCTCGGGAATTCACCCCTCCACTTT. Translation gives CASSSIGLNLGNSPLHF.

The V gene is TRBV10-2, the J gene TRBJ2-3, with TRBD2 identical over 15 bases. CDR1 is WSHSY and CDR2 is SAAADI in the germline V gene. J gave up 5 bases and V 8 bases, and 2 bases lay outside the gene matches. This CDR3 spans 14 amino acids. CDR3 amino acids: CASRTSGGGDTQYF. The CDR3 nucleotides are TGCGCCAGCCGGACTAGCGGGGGGGGAGATACGCAGTATTTT.

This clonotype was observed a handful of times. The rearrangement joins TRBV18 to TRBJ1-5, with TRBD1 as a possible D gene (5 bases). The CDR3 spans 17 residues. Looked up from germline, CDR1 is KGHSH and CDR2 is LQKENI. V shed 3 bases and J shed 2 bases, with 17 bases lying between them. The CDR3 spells CASSPVRGEGRNQPQHF. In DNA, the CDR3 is TGTGCCAGCTCACCCGTCCGGGGGGAGGGTCGCAATCAGCCCCAGCATTTT.

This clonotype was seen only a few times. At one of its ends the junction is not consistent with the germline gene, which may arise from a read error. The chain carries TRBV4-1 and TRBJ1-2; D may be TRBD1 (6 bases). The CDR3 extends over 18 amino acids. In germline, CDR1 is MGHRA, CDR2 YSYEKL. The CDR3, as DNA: TGCGCCGGCAGCCAAGACCTCGCAGGGGTAGGGGGGGTAGATGGCTACACCTTC. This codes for CAGSQDLAGVGGVDGYTF.

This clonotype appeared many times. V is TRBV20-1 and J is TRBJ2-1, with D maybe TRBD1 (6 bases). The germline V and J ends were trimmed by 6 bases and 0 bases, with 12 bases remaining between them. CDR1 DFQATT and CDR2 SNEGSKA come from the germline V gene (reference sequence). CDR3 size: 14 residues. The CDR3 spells CSANRVSSYNEQFF. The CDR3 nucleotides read TGCAGTGCAAACAGGGTGAGCTCCTACAATGAGCAGTTCTTC.

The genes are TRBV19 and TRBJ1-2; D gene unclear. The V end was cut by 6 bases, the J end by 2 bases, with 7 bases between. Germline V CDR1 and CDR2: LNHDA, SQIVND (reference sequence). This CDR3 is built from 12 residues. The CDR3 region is CASRRSNYGYTF. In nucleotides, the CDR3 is TGTGCCAGTAGGCGGTCAAACTATGGCTACACCTTC.

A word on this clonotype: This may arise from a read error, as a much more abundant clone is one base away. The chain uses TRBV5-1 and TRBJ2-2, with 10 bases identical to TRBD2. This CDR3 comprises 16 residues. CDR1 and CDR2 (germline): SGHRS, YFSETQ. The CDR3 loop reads CSSSGGLAENTGELFF. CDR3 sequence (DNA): TGCTCCAGCAGTGGAGGACTAGCGGAAAACACCGGGGAGCTGTTTTTT.

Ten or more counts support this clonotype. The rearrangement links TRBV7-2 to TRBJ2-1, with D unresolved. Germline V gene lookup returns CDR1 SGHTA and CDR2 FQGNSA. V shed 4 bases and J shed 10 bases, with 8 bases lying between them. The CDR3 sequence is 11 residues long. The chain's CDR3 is CASSYTYEQFF. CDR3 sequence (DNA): TGTGCCAGCAGCTACACGTACGAGCAGTTCTTC.

Written as DNA, the CDR3 is TGTGCCAGCAGTGAGGCAGGGGGCGGGGATGAAAAACTGTTTTTT. This encodes CASSEAGGGDEKLFF. The gene calls are TRBV12-3 or TRBV12-4 and TRBJ1-4, with 8 bases that match TRBD1. CDR3 length: 15 residues. V trimming: 5 bases; J trimming: 6 bases; junction bases outside the gene matches: 8.

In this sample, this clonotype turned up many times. The CDR3 bases are TGTGCCAGCGGAGATTATTGGGAGACCCAGTACTTC. Its translation: CASGDYWETQYF. This chain uses TRBV11-2 with TRBJ2-5; D is unclear. The CDR3 extends over 12 amino acids. CDR1 and CDR2 from the germline V gene are SGHAT and FQNNGV. V was shortened by 8 bases and J by 5 bases, with 12 bases between the two germline ends.

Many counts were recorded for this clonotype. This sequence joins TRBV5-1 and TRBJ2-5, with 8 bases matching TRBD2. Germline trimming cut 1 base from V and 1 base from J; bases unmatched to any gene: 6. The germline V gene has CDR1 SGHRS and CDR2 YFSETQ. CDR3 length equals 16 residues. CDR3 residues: CASSLNGGAGQETQYF. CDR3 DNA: TGCGCCAGCAGCTTGAACGGGGGGGCTGGCCAAGAGACCCAGTACTTC.

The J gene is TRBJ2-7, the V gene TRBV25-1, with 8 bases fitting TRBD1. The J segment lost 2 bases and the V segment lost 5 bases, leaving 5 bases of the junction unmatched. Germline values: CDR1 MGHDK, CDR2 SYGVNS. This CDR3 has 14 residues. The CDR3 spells CASSYGQGPYEQYF. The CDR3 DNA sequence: TGTGCCAGCAGTTATGGACAGGGCCCCTACGAGCAGTACTTC.

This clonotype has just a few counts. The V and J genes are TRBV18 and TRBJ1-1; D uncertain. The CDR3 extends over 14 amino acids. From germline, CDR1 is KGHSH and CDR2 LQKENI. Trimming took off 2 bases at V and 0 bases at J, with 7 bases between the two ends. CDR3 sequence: CASSPWEMNTEAFF. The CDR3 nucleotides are TGTGCCAGCTCACCATGGGAGATGAACACTGAAGCTTTCTTT.

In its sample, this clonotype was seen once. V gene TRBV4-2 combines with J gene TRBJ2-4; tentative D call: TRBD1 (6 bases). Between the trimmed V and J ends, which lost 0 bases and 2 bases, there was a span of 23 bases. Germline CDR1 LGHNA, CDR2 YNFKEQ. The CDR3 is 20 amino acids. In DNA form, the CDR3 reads TGTGCCAGCAGCCAAGAGGGCACAGGGACCGCGTTCGGTACCAAAAACATTCAGTACTTC. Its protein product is CASSQEGTGTAFGTKNIQYF.

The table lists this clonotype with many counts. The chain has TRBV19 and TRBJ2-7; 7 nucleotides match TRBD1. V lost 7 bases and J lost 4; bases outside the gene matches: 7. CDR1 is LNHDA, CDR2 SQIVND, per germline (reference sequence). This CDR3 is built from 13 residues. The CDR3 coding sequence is TGTGCCAGTATTCCCGGGACAGCATACGAGCAGTACTTC. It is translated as CASIPGTAYEQYF.

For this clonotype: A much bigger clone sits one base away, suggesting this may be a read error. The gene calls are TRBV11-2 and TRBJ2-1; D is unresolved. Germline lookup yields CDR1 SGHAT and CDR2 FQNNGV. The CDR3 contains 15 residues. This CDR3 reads CASILVQFVNNEQFF. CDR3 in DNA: TGTGCCAGCATCTTAGTACAATTCGTTAACAATGAGCAGTTCTTC.

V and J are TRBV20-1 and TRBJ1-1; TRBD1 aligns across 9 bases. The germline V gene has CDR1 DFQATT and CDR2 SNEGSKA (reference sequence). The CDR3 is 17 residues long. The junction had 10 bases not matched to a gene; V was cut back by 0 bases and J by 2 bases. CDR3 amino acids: CSARDRDRGFVNTEAFF. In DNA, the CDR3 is TGCAGTGCTAGAGATCGTGACAGGGGGTTTGTTAACACTGAAGCTTTCTTT.

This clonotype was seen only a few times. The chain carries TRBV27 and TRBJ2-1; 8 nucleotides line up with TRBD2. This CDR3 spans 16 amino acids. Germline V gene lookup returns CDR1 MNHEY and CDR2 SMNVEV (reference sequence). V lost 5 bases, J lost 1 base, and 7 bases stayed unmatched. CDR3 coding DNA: TGTGCCAGCAGTACATCCCCGGGAGGGTCCTACAATGAGCAGTTCTTC. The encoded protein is CASSTSPGGSYNEQFF.

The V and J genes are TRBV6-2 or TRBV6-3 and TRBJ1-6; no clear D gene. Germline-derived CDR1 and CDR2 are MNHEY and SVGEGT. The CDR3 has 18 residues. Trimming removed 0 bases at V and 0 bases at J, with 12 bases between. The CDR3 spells CASSYSKSRSSYNSPLHF. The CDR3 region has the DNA TGTGCCAGCAGTTACTCGAAGTCCAGGAGCTCCTATAATTCACCCCTCCACTTT.

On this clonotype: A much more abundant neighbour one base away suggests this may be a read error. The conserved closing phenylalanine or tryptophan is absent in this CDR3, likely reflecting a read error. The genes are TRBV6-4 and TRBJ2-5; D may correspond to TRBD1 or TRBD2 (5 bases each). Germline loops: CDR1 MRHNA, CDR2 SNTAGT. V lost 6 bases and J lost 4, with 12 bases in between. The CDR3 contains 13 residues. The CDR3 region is CASSRDRGETQYL. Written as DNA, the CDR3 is TGTGCCAGCAGCCGGGACCGAGGAGAGACCCAGTACCTC.

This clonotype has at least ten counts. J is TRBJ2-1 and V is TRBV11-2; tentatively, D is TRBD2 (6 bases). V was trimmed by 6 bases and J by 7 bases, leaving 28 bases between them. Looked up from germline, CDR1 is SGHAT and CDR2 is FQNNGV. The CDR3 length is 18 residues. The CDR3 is CASRDFRLSGGKDNEQFF. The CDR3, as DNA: TGTGCCAGCAGAGACTTCCGTCTTAGCGGCGGGAAAGATAATGAGCAGTTCTTC.

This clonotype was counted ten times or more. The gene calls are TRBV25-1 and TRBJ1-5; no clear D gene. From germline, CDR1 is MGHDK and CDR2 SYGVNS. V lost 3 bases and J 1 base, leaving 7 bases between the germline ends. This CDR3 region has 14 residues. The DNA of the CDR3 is TGTGCCAGCAGTGATCCCCAAAGCAATCAGCCCCAGCATTTT. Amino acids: CASSDPQSNQPQHF. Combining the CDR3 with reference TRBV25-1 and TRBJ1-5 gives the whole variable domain EADIYQTPRYLVIGTGKKITLECSQTMGHDKMYWYQQDPGMELHLIHYSYGVNSTEKGDLSSESTVSRIRTEHFPLTLESARPSHTSQYLCASSDPQSNQPQHFGDGTRLSIL.

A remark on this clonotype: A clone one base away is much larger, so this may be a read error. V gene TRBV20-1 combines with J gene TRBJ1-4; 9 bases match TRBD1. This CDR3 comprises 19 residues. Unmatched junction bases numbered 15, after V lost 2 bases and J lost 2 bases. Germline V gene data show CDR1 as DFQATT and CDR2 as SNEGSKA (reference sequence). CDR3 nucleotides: TGCAGTGCTAGAAGCCCTAGGGGGACAGGGCTGTTTACTAATGAAAAACTGTTTTTT. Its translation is CSARSPRGTGLFTNEKLFF.

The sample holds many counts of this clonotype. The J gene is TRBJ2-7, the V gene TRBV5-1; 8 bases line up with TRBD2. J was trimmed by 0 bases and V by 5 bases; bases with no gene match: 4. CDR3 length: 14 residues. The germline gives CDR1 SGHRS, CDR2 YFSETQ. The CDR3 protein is CASRERGPSYEQYF. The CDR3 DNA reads TGCGCCAGCAGAGAGCGGGGGCCCTCCTACGAGCAGTACTTC.

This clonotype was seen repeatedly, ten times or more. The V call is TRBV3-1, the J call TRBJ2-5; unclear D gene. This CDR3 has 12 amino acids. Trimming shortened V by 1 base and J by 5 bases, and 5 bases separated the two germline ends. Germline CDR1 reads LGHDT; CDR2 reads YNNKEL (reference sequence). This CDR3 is CASSQVLETQYF. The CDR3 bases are TGTGCCAGCAGCCAAGTCTTGGAGACCCAGTACTTC.